This entry concerns a single T cell receptor beta chain. The antigen is not known. The CDR3 extends over 14 amino acids. The V gene lost 5 bases and the J gene lost 7 bases, with 15 bases spanning the gap. Germline CDR1 SGHAT, CDR2 FQNNGV. This sample is drawn from a study of cytotoxic CD8 clonotypes in ibrutinib-treated CLL. As for the study in general: Complete response was seen in 2 patients and partial in about 24; approximately 12 progressed and some 14 stayed remitted after a median 68 months.

Target depth was 1 in 200,000 to 1 in 1 million T cells, about 10x per clonotype. Assay used: immunoSEQ multiplex PCR; TCRdb lists only in-frame clones, some missing. Seen here are some 63,000 clones, 90% observed once, and the top ten hold around 3.3%. Points from the study as a whole: Public clonotypes were rare and shrank or held steady on treatment. Clonality climbed at ibrutinib response, then dropped toward baseline at progression.

V and J are TRBV11-2 and TRBJ2-1; the D gene is possibly TRBD1 (5 bases). The sample here was PBMCs, taken after 12 months of ibrutinib treatment. The receptor's source is a human donor with chronic lymphocytic leukemia. CDR3 loop: CASSVRTPENEQFF. In nucleotides, the CDR3 is TGTGCCAGCAGCGTCCGGACACCAGAGAATGAGCAGTTCTTC.